This T cell receptor beta chain was sequenced during a study of blood T cell repertoires in COVID-19. About the research overall: The United States, Italy and Spain supplied acute and convalescent COVID-19 samples.

Residents of 24 US areas, aged roughly 18 to 95 years, made up the participants. Categorization into cohorts depended on clinical history that participants reported. Here immunoSEQ multiplex PCR was the method, and the copy in TCRdb shows in-frame clones only, minus some. Among around 400,000 clones listed, just under 90% were seen once. Germline V CDR1 and CDR2: SGHRS, YFSETQ. The CDR3 has 14 amino acids. Trimming took 7 bases from V and 2 from J, leaving 15 bases between them. The chain links TRBV5-1 to TRBJ2-5; tentatively, D is TRBD2 (6 bases). Sequencing was performed on PBMCs or T cells enriched from blood (not recorded which). This receptor was obtained from a woman in her 30s who had recovered from COVID-19. The CDR3 region has the DNA TGCGCCAGCTCAGCGGGCCCGCGGCAAGAGACCCAGTACTTC. This sequence encodes CASSAGPRQETQYF.